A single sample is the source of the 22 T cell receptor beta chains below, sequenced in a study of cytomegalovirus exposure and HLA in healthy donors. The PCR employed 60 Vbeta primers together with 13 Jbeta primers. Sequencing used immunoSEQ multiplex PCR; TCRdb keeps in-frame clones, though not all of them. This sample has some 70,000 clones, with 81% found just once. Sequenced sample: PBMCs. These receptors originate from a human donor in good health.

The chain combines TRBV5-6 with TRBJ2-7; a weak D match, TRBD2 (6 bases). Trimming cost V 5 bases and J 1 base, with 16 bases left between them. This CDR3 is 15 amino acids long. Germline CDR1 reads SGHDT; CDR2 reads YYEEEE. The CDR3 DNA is TGTGCCAGCAGTCCGGACGGGAGAGGGTCCTACGAGCAGTACTTC. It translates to CASSPDGRGSYEQYF.

In DNA, the CDR3 is TGTGCCAGCACAATAGACAGGTCTTCCTACGAGCAGTACTTC. This codes for CASTIDRSSYEQYF. The chain has TRBV5-4 and TRBJ2-7, with TRBD1 as a possible D gene (6 bases). This CDR3 comprises 14 residues. CDR1 and CDR2 (germline): SGHNT, YYREEE (reference sequence). Trimming left V 6 bases short and J 1 base short, with 14 bases between.

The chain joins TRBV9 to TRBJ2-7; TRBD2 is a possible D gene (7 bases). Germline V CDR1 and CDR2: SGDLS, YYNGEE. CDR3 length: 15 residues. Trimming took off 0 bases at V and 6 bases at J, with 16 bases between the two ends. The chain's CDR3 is CASSVDGGPLGEQYF. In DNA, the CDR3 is TGTGCCAGCAGCGTAGACGGGGGGCCGCTAGGCGAGCAGTACTTC.

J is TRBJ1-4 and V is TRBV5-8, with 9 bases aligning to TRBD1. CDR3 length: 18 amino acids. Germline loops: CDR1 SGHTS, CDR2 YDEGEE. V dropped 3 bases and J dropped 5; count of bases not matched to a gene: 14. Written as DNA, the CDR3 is TGTGCCAGCAGCTCCCACACAGACCCCGGGACAGGGAATGAAAAACTGTTTTTT. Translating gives CASSSHTDPGTGNEKLFF. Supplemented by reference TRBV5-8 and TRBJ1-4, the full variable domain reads EAGVTQSPTHLIKTRGQQATLRCSPISGHTSVYWYQQALGLGLQFLLWYDEGEERNRGNFPPRFSGRQFPNYSSELNVNALELEDSALYLCASSSHTDPGTGNEKLFFGSGTQLSVL.

The CDR3 here is CASSWGQGGSNYGYTF. Written as DNA, the CDR3 is TGTGCCAGCAGCTGGGGACAGGGAGGCTCGAACTATGGCTACACCTTC. This chain connects TRBV9 to TRBJ1-2; 9 bases are shared with TRBD1. The junction had 9 bases not matched to a gene; V was cut back by 4 bases and J by 2 bases. Germline loops: CDR1 SGDLS, CDR2 YYNGEE. The CDR3 is 16 amino acids.

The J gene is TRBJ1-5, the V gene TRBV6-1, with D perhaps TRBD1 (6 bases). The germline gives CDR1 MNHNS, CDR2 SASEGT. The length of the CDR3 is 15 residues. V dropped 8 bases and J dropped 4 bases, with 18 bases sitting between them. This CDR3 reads CASGPTSQGNQPQHF. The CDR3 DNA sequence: TGTGCCAGCGGGCCGACAAGTCAGGGGAATCAGCCCCAGCATTTT.

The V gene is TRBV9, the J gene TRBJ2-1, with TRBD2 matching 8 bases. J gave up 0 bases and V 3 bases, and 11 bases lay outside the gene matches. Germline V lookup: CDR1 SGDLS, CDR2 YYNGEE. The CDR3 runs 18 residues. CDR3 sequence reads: CASSEHKRGPYSYNEQFF. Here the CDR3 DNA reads TGTGCCAGCAGCGAGCACAAGCGGGGGCCCTACTCCTACAATGAGCAGTTCTTC.

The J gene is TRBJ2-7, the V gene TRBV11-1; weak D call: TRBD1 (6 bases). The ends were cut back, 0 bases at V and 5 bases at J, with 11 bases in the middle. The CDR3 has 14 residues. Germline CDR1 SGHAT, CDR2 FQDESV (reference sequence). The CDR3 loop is CASSLAGTNDEQYF. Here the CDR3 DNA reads TGTGCCAGCAGCTTAGCCGGGACAAATGACGAGCAGTACTTC.

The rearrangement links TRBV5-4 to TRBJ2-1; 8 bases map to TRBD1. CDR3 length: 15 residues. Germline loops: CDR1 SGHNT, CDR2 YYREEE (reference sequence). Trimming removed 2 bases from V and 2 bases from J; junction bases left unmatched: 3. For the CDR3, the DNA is TGTGCCAGCAGCTTCCGGGACAGGACCTACAATGAGCAGTTCTTC. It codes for CASSFRDRTYNEQFF.

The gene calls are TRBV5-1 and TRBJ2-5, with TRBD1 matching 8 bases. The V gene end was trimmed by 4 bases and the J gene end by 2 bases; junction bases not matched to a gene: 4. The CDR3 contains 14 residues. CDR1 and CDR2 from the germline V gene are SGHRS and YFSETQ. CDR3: CASSTRTGQETQYF. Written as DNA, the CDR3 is TGCGCCAGCAGCACCAGGACAGGGCAAGAGACCCAGTACTTC.

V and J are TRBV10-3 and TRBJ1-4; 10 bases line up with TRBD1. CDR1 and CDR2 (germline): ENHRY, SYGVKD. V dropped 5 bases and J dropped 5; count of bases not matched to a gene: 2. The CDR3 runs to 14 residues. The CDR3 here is CAISRTGGNEKLFF. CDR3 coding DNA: TGTGCCATCAGTCGGACAGGGGGGAATGAAAAACTGTTTTTT.

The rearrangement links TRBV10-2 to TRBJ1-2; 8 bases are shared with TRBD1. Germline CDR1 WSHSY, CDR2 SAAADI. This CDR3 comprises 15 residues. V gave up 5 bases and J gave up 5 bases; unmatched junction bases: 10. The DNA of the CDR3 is TGCGCCAGCAGTATCGACGACAGGGGCCCATATGGCTACACCTTC. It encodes CASSIDDRGPYGYTF.

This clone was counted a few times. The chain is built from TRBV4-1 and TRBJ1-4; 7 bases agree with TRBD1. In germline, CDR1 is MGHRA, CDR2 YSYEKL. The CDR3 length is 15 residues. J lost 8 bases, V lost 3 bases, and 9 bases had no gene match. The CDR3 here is CASSHVRGGLEKLFF. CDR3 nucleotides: TGCGCCAGCAGCCACGTACGAGGGGGCCTAGAAAAACTGTTTTTT.

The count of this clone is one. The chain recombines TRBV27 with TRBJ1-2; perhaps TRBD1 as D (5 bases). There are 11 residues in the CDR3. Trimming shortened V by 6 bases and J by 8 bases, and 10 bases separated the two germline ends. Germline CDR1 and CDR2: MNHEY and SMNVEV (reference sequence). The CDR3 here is CASRTVNGYTF. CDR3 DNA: TGTGCCAGCAGGACAGTTAACGGCTACACCTTC.

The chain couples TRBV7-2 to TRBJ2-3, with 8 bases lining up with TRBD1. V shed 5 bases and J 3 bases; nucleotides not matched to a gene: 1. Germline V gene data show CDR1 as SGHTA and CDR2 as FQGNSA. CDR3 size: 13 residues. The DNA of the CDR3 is TGTGCCAGCAGCGGACAGGGAACAGATACGCAGTATTTT. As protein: CASSGQGTDTQYF.

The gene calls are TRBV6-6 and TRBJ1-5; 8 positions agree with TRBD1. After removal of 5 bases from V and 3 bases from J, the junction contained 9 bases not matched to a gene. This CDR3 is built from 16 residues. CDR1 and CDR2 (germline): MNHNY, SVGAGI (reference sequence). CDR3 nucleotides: TGTGCCAGCAGTCGACAGGGGATGGTCACCAATCAGCCCCAGCATTTT. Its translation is CASSRQGMVTNQPQHF.

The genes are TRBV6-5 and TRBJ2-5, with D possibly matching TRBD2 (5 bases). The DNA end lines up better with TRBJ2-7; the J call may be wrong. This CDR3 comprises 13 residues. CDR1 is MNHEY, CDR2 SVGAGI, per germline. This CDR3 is CASSYSRGYEQYF. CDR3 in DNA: TGTGCCAGCAGTTACTCGAGAGGGTACGAGCAGTACTTC.

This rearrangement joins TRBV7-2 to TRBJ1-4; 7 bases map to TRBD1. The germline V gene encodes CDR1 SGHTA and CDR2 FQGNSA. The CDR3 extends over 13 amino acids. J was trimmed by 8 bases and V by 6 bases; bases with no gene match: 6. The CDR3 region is CASSRGLGEKLFF. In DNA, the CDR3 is TGTGCCAGCAGTAGGGGGCTAGGAGAAAAACTGTTTTTT.

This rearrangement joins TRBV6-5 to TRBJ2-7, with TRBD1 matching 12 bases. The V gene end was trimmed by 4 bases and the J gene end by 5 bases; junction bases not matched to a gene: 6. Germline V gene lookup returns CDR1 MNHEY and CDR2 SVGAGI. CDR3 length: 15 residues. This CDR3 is CASSSPGQGADEQYF. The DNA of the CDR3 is TGTGCCAGCAGTTCTCCGGGACAGGGGGCCGACGAGCAGTACTTC.

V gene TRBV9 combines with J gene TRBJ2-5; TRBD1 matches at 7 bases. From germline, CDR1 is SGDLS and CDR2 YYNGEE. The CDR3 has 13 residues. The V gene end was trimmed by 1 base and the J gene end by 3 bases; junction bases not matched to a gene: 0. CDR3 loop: CASSVQGEETQYF. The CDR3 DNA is TGTGCCAGCAGCGTACAGGGGGAAGAGACCCAGTACTTC.

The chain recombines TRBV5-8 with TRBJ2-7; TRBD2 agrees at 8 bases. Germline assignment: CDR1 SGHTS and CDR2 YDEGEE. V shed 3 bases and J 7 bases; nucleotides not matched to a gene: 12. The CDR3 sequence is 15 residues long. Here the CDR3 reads CASSWRQAGEYEQYF. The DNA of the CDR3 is TGTGCCAGCAGCTGGCGTCAAGCGGGGGAATATGAGCAGTACTTC.

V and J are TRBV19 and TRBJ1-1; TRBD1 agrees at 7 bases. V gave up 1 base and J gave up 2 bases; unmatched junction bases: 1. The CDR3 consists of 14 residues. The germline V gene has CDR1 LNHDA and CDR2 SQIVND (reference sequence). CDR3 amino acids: CASSIGDSNTEAFF. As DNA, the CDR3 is TGTGCCAGTAGTATAGGGGACAGTAACACTGAAGCTTTCTTT.